This T cell receptor beta chain was identified during a study of blood T cell repertoires in COVID-19. The table came from immunoSEQ multiplex PCR; TCRdb's copy has only in-frame clones and leaves some out. Among over 200,000 clones listed, roughly 91% were seen once. This clone was seen a few times. The CDR3 contains 12 residues. Deletions cut 4 bases from V and 11 bases from J, with 12 bases between. Per the germline V gene, CDR1 is SEHNR and CDR2 is FQNEAQ (reference sequence). The chain links TRBV7-9 to TRBJ1-5; D remains unclear. This TCR derives from a woman between 40 and 50 years old who had recovered from COVID-19. The sequenced sample was peripheral blood. CDR3 region: CASSSRASAQHF. The CDR3 DNA reads TGTGCCAGCAGCTCCCGAGCGTCGGCCCAGCATTTT.